This T cell receptor (beta chain) was observed in a study of T-cell reconstitution after alpha-beta-depleted transplantation in children. Researchers prepared the TCRbeta library using unique molecular identifiers, the study reports. TCRdb processed the PCR reads anew with MiXCR; each CDR3 protein has one entry. The sample carries roughly 120,000 distinct CDR3 sequences, 23% recorded once. The sample holds a few counts of this clonotype. The starting material was PBMCs, mostly from graft donor cells, obtained 180 days after TCRalphabeta/CD19-depleted stem cell transplant. This sequence was found in a male patient aged 2 to 9 who had a stem cell transplant for chronic granulomatous disease, so the T cells may come from the graft donor.

The CDR3: CASSLGLGTEQFF. The CDR3 region has the DNA TGTGCCAGCAGCTTGGGATTGGGTACTGAGCAGTTCTTC. This sequence joins TRBV5-5 and TRBJ2-1, with unresolved D. V was cut by 0 bases and J by 9 bases, with 10 bases left in between. Germline V gives CDR1 SGHKS, CDR2 YYEKEE (reference sequence). The CDR3 is made up of 13 amino acids.